This TCR beta chain was captured by sequencing in a study of metastatic and nonmetastatic thyroid tumors. On the study more broadly: Repertoires from blood and tumor or nodule tissue of malignant and benign thyroid patients were compared. Overall study results and limits: Versus benign nodules, malignant thyroid tumors reportedly had significantly higher TCR beta diversity, in blood and tumor.

TCRdb called clones again from the PCR reads with MiXCR. The sample shows 25,000 to 35,000 clones, 10% to 13% of them seen only once. This clone was seen ten or more times. The target antigen is unknown. Thyroid surgery had not been preceded by any treatment in any patient. Specimen: blood. The receptor was derived from a female donor with papillary thyroid cancer or a benign thyroid nodule (not recorded which). Some clones in this sample may be carry-over from other donors' samples.

CDR3 in DNA: TGTGCCAGCAGTCCTGGGACAGGGGGACAGCCCCAGCATTTT. Translation gives CASSPGTGGQPQHF. The rearrangement uses TRBV12-3 or TRBV12-4 and TRBJ1-5, with 11 bases lining up with TRBD1. J was trimmed by 7 bases and V by 5 bases; bases with no gene match: 4. CDR3 length: 14 residues.